The 6 T cell receptor beta chains in this list originate from one sample, sequenced in a study of cytomegalovirus exposure and HLA in healthy donors. In the PCR, 60 Vbeta and 13 Jbeta primers were used. The data were produced by immunoSEQ multiplex PCR, yet TCRdb's version contains in-frame clones alone and is incomplete. The table lists more than 90,000 clones, approximately 76% of them singletons. The specimen sequenced was PBMCs. The receptors here all came from a middle-aged man in good health and CMV-seropositive.

The gene calls are TRBV2 and TRBJ1-2; D is uncertain. The germline gives CDR1 SNHLY, CDR2 FYNNEI. V lost 3 bases and J lost 3, with 8 bases in between. The CDR3 totals 13 residues. CDR3 loop: CASSDQPDYGYTF. CDR3 in DNA: TGTGCCAGCAGTGATCAACCAGACTATGGCTACACCTTC.

This clone was found a few times. The chain employs TRBV7-8 and TRBJ1-5; no firm D call. This CDR3 is 15 amino acids long. V lost 5 bases, J lost 2 bases, and 13 bases lay in between. The V gene's germline CDR1 is SGHVS and CDR2 FQNEAQ. CDR3 sequence: CASSLQGGRNQPQHF. In DNA, the CDR3 is TGTGCCAGCAGCCTTCAAGGAGGGCGCAATCAGCCCCAGCATTTT.

Of note for this clone: One end of the junction varies from germline; a read error may be responsible. The CDR3 coding sequence is TGTGCCAGCGCAAGCTCCTATAATTCGCCCCTCCACTTT. Its translation is CASASSYNSPLHF. The V call is TRBV7-2, the J call TRBJ1-6; unclear D gene. Germline CDR1 and CDR2: SGHTA and FQGNSA. The CDR3 totals 13 residues.

The rearrangement joins TRBV9 to TRBJ2-3, with a possible D match to TRBD2 (5 bases). The CDR3 length is 15 residues. The V and J ends lost 0 bases and 0 bases respectively, with 8 bases between them. Germline V lookup: CDR1 SGDLS, CDR2 YYNGEE. CDR3 DNA sequence: TGTGCCAGCAGCGTAGCGAGCGGAAGCACAGATACGCAGTATTTT. Its translation: CASSVASGSTDTQYF.

DNA of the CDR3: TGCGCCAGCAGCCGGCGGGAGGAGGGTTACAATGAGCAGTTCTTC. Residues: CASSRREEGYNEQFF. The genes are TRBV4-1 and TRBJ2-1; 8 bases are a match to TRBD2. Germline V lookup: CDR1 MGHRA, CDR2 YSYEKL. Unmatched junction bases numbered 6, after V lost 4 bases and J lost 4 bases. The CDR3 totals 15 residues.

This clone was seen a single time. This sequence joins TRBV4-1 and TRBJ2-7; 9 bases are a match to TRBD2. The CDR3 totals 16 residues. V was clipped by 4 bases and J by 2 bases; unmatched bases: 9. Looked up from germline, CDR1 is MGHRA and CDR2 is YSYEKL. The CDR3 DNA reads as TGCGCCAGCAGCCCTGAACCGGGACTAGCCACCTACGAGCAGTACTTC. Protein product: CASSPEPGLATYEQYF.